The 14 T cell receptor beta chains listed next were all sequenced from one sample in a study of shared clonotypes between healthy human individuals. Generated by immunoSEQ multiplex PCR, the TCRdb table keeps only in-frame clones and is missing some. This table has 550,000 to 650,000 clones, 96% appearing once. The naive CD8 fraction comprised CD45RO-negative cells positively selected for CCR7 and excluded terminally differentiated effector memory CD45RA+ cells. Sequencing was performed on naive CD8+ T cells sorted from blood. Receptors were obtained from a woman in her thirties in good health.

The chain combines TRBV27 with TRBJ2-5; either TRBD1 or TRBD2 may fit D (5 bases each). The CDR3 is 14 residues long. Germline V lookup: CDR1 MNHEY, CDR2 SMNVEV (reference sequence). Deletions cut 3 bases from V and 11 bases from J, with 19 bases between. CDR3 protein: CASSFDGSVGEQYF. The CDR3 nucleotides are TGTGCCAGCAGTTTCGATGGGAGCGTGGGGGAGCAGTACTTC.

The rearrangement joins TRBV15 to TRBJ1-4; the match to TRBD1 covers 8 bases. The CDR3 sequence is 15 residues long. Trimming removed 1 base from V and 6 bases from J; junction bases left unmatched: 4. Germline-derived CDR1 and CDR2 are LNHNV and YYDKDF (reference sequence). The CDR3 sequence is CATSRGRGRDEKLFF. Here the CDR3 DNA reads TGTGCCACCAGCAGAGGCAGGGGGCGTGATGAAAAACTGTTTTTT. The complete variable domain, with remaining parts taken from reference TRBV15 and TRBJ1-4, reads DAMVIQNPRYQVTQFGKPVTLSCSQTLNHNVMYWYQQKSSQAPKLLFHYYDKDFNNEADTPDNFQSRRPNTSFCFLDIRSPGLGDTAMYLCATSRGRGRDEKLFFGSGTQLSVL.

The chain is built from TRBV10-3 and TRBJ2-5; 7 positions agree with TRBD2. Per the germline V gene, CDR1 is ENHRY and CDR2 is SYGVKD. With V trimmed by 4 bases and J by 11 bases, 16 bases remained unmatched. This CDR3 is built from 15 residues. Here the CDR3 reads CAISGGLQPTGEQYF. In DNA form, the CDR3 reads TGTGCCATCAGTGGGGGACTACAGCCAACAGGAGAGCAGTACTTC.

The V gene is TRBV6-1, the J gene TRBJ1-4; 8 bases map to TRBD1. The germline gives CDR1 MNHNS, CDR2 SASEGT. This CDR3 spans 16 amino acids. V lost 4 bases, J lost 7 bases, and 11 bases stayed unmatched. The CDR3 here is CASSAWTGSPGEKLFF. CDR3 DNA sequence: TGTGCCAGCAGTGCATGGACAGGGAGCCCTGGTGAAAAACTGTTTTTT.

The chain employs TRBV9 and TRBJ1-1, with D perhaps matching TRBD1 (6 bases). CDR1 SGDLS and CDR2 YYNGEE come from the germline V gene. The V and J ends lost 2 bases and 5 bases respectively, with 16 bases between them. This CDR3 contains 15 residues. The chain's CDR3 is CASSVEDSRGTEAFF. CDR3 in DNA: TGTGCCAGCAGCGTGGAGGACAGTCGGGGAACTGAAGCTTTCTTT.

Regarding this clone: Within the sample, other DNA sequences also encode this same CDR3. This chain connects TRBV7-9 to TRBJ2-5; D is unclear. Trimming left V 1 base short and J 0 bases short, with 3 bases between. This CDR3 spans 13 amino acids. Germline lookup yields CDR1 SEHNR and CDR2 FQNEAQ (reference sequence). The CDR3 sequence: CASSLVYQETQYF. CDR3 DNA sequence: TGTGCCAGCAGCTTAGTCTACCAAGAGACCCAGTACTTC.

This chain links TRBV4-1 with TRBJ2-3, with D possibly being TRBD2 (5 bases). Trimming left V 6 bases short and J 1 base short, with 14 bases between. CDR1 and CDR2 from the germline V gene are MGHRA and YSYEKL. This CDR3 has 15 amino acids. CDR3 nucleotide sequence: TGCGCCAGCAGTCCCCAGCGGAGACGCACAGATACGCAGTATTTT. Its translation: CASSPQRRRTDTQYF.

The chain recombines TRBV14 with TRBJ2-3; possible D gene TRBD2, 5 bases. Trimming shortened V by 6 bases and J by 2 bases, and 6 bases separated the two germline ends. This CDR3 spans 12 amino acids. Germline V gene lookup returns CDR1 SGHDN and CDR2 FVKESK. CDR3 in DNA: TGTGCCAGCAGGACTAACACAGATACGCAGTATTTT. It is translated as CASRTNTDTQYF.

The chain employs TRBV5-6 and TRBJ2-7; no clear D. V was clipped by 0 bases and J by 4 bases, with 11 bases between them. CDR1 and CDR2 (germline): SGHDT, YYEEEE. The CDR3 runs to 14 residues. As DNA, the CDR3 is TGTGCCAGCAGCTTGGTGGCAGATATTTACGAGCAGTACTTC. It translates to CASSLVADIYEQYF.

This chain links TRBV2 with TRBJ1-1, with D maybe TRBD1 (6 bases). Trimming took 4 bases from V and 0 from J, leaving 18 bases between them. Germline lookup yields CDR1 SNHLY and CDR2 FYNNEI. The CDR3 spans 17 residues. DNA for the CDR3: TGTGCCAGCAGTGGTATTCCCAGGGGCAGAATGAACACTGAAGCTTTCTTT. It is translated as CASSGIPRGRMNTEAFF.

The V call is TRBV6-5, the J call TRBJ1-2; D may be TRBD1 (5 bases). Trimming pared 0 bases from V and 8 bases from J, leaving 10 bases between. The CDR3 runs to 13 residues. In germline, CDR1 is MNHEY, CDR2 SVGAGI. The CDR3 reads CASSYSEGPGYTF. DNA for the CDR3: TGTGCCAGCAGTTACTCGGAGGGGCCCGGCTACACCTTC.

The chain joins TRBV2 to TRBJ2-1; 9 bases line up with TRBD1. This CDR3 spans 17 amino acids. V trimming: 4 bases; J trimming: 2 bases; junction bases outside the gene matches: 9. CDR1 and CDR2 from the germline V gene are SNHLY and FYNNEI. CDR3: CASSAPLTGGAYNEQFF. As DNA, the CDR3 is TGTGCCAGCAGTGCCCCACTTACAGGGGGCGCCTACAATGAGCAGTTCTTC.

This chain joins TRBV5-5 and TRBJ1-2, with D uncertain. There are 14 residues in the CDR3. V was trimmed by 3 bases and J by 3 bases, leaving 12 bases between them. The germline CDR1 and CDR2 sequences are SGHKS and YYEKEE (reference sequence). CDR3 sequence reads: CASSWGDTHYGYTF. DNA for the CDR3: TGTGCCAGCAGCTGGGGAGACACTCACTATGGCTACACCTTC.

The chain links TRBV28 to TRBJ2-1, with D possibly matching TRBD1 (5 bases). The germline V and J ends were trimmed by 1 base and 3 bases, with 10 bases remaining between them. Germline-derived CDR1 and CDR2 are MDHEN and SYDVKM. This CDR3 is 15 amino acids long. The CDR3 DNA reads TGTGCCAGCAGTTTATTCCCCGACAGCTACAATGAGCAGTTCTTC. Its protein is CASSLFPDSYNEQFF.